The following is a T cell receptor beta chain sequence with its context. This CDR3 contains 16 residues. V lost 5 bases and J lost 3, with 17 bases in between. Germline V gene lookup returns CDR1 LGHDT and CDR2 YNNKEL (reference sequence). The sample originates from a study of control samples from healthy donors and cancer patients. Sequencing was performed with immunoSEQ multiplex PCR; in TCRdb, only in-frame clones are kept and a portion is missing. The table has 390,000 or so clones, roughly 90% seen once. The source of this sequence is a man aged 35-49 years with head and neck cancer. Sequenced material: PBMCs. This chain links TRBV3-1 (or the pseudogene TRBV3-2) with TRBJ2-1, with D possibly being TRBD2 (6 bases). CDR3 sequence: CASSAVVGGSYNEQFF. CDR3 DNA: TGTGCCAGCAGCGCGGTGGTGGGAGGAAGCTACAATGAGCAGTTCTTC.